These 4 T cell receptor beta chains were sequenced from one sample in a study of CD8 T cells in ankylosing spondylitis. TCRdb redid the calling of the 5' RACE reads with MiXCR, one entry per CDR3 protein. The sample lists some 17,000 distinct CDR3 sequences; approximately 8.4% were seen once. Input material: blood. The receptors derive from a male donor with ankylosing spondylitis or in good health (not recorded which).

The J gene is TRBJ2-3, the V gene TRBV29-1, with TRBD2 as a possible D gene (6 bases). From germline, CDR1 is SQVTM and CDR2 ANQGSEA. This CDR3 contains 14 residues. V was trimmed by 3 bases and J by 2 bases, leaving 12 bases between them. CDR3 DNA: TGCAGCGTTGATCTAACGGGGGACACAGATACGCAGTATTTT. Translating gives CSVDLTGDTDTQYF.

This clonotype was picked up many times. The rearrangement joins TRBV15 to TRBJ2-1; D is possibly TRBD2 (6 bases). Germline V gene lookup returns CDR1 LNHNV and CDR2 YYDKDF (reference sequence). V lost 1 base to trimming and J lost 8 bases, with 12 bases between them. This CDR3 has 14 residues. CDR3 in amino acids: CATSRGYGGDEQFF. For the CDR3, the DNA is TGTGCCACCAGCAGAGGGTACGGCGGGGATGAGCAGTTCTTC.

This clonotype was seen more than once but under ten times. CDR3 in DNA: TGTGCCACCAGTGGACTAGCGACGCTCGATGAGCAGTTCTTC. Its protein product is CATSGLATLDEQFF. This chain joins TRBV24-1 and TRBJ2-1; 8 bases agree with TRBD2. V gave up 5 bases and J gave up 8 bases; unmatched junction bases: 7. Germline V gene data show CDR1 as KGHDR and CDR2 as SFDVKD. The CDR3 loop spans 14 amino acids.

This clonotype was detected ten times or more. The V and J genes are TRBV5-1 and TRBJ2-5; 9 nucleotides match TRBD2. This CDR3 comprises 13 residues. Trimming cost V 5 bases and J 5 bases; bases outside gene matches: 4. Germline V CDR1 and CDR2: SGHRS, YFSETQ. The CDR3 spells CASSSGSFETQYF. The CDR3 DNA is TGCGCCAGCAGTAGCGGGAGCTTTGAGACCCAGTACTTC.